These 9 T cell receptor beta chains were all obtained from the same sample, sequenced in a study of cytomegalovirus exposure and HLA in healthy donors. PCR amplification relied on 60 Vbeta primers (plus 13 Jbeta primers). Assay used: immunoSEQ multiplex PCR; TCRdb lists only in-frame clones, some missing. The table lists fewer than 200,000 clones, 60% to 80% of them singletons. Material for sequencing was PBMCs. All receptors come from a woman in her forties or fifties in good health and CMV-seropositive.

The chain couples TRBV9 to TRBJ1-4, with D possibly matching TRBD1 (6 bases). CDR1 is SGDLS and CDR2 is YYNGEE in the germline V gene. The CDR3 loop spans 16 amino acids. Trimming stripped 4 bases from V and 1 base from J, with 14 bases between. The CDR3 DNA is TGTGCCAGCAGCTCCCAATCAGGGGTAACTAATGAAAAACTGTTTTTT. It specifies CASSSQSGVTNEKLFF.

Notes on this clone: Other DNA sequences in the sample encode the same CDR3. The chain employs TRBV18 and TRBJ2-1; a weak D match, TRBD2 (6 bases). There are 15 residues in the CDR3. Looked up from germline, CDR1 is KGHSH and CDR2 is LQKENI. The V gene lost 3 bases and the J gene lost 6 bases, with 15 bases spanning the gap. The CDR3 bases are TGTGCCAGCTCACCCGGGACTGGGGGTTTCAATGAGCAGTTCTTC. Protein product: CASSPGTGGFNEQFF.

In this sample, this clone turned up a few times. V gene TRBV2 combines with J gene TRBJ2-6, with D maybe TRBD2 (5 bases). Per the germline V gene, CDR1 is SNHLY and CDR2 is FYNNEI. CDR3 size: 15 residues. Trimming took 6 bases from V and 1 from J, leaving 10 bases between them. Here the CDR3 reads CASRSRTSGANVLTF. CDR3 nucleotide sequence: TGTGCCAGCAGATCGAGGACTTCTGGGGCCAACGTCCTGACTTTC.

The chain employs TRBV27 and TRBJ1-5; no firm D call. The V gene lost 6 bases and the J gene lost 0 bases, with 15 bases spanning the gap. The CDR3 has 16 amino acids. Germline loops: CDR1 MNHEY, CDR2 SMNVEV (reference sequence). Here the CDR3 DNA reads TGTGCCAGCAGACACCGATGGGAGTCTAGCAATCAGCCCCAGCATTTT. Its protein product is CASRHRWESSNQPQHF.

Only one count was recorded for this clone. V gene TRBV9 combines with J gene TRBJ2-5; 8 nucleotides align to TRBD2. The CDR3 is made up of 16 amino acids. Germline V gene lookup returns CDR1 SGDLS and CDR2 YYNGEE. The V gene end was trimmed by 2 bases and the J gene end by 1 base; junction bases not matched to a gene: 7. Here the CDR3 DNA reads TGTGCCAGCAGCGTGACTAGCGCACTAATCCAAGAGACCCAGTACTTC. This encodes CASSVTSALIQETQYF.

V gene TRBV18 combines with J gene TRBJ1-1; D is ambiguous. Germline loops: CDR1 KGHSH, CDR2 LQKENI. V was cut by 3 bases and J by 6 bases, with 11 bases left in between. The CDR3 runs to 13 residues. The CDR3 DNA sequence: TGTGCCAGCTCACCGAGGCCTGAGGCTGAAGCTTTCTTT. It codes for CASSPRPEAEAFF. The whole variable domain, remainder taken from reference TRBV18 and TRBJ1-1, is NAGVMQNPRHLVRRRGQEARLRCSPMKGHSHVYWYRQLPEEGLKFMVYLQKENIIDESGMPKERFSAEFPKEGPSILRIQQVVRGDSAAYFCASSPRPEAEAFFGQGTRLTVV.

This clone was recorded only once. The chain joins TRBV5-4 to TRBJ1-1; D remains unclear. Germline V gene sequence: CDR1 SGHNT, CDR2 YYREEE (reference sequence). This CDR3 is 12 amino acids long. The germline V and J ends were trimmed by 6 bases and 4 bases, with 10 bases remaining between them. The CDR3 sequence is CASMREGTEAFF. The CDR3 region has the DNA TGTGCCAGCATGAGGGAAGGCACTGAAGCTTTCTTT.

The CDR3 loop reads CASSNRNQPQHF. The CDR3 DNA follows: TGTGCCAGCAGCAACAGGAATCAGCCCCAGCATTTT. V and J are TRBV7-9 and TRBJ1-5; a possible D gene is TRBD1 (5 bases). Germline values: CDR1 SEHNR, CDR2 FQNEAQ (reference sequence). V gave up 5 bases and J gave up 4 bases, with 6 bases separating them. The CDR3 sequence is 12 residues long. Together with reference TRBV7-9 and TRBJ1-5, the CDR3 gives the full variable domain: DTGVSQNPRHKITKRGQNVTFRCDPISEHNRLYWYRQTLGQGPEFLTYFQNEAQLEKSRLLSDRFSAERPKGSFSTLEIQRTEQGDSAMYLCASSNRNQPQHFGDGTRLSIL.

V gene TRBV6-6 combines with J gene TRBJ2-2; D remains ambiguous. V shed 2 bases and J shed 4 bases, with 11 bases lying between them. This CDR3 has 15 residues. In germline, CDR1 is MNHNY, CDR2 SVGAGI (reference sequence). In nucleotides, the CDR3 is TGTGCCAGCAGTTACAATCCTAACCCCACCGGGGAGCTGTTTTTT. It translates to CASSYNPNPTGELFF.